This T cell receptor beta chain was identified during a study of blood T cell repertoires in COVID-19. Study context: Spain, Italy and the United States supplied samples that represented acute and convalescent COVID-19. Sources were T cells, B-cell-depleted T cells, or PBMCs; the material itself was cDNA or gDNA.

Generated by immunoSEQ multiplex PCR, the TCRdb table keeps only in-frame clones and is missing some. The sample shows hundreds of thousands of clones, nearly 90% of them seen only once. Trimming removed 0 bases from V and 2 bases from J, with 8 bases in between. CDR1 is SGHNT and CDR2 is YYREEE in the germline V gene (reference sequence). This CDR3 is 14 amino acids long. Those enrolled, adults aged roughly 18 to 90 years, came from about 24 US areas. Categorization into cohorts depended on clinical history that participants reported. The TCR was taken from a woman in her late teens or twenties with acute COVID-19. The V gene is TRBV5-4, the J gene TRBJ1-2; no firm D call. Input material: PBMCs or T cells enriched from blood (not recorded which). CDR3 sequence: CASSLAGPNYGYTF. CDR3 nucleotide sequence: TGTGCCAGCAGCTTGGCCGGTCCCAACTATGGCTACACCTTC. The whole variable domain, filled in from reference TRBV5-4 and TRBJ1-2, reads ETGVTQSPTHLIKTRGQQVTLRCSSQSGHNTVSWYQQALGQGPQFIFQYYREEENGRGNFPPRFSGLQFPNYSSELNVNALELDDSALYLCASSLAGPNYGYTFGSGTRLTVV.